This TCR beta chain was captured by sequencing in a study of T cells after yellow fever vaccination. Study-level findings and limits: It was a small share of clonotypes that appeared in both CD4 and CD8 compartments.

This clonotype has ten or more counts. Its target is unknown. The CDR3 runs to 15 residues. Germline CDR1 SEHNR, CDR2 FQNEAQ (reference sequence). V trimming: 6 bases; J trimming: 4 bases; junction bases outside the gene matches: 7. As TCR cDNA was made by 5'RACE template switching, a universal primer site and UMIs were added. TCRdb used MiXCR to reprocess the 5' RACE reads, holding one entry per CDR3 protein. The sample contains about 320,000 distinct CDR3 sequences, approximately 12% of which appear only once. This rearrangement joins TRBV7-9 to TRBJ2-1; the match to TRBD1 covers 9 bases. Sequences were derived from CD4+ T cells sorted from PBMCs, sampled 15 days after the yellow fever booster vaccination. This sequence was found in a man aged 18 to 29 who received the YFV17D yellow fever vaccine. The CDR3 DNA sequence: TGTGCCAGCAGTCTCCGGGGACAGGGATACAATGAGCAGTTCTTC. Residues: CASSLRGQGYNEQFF.